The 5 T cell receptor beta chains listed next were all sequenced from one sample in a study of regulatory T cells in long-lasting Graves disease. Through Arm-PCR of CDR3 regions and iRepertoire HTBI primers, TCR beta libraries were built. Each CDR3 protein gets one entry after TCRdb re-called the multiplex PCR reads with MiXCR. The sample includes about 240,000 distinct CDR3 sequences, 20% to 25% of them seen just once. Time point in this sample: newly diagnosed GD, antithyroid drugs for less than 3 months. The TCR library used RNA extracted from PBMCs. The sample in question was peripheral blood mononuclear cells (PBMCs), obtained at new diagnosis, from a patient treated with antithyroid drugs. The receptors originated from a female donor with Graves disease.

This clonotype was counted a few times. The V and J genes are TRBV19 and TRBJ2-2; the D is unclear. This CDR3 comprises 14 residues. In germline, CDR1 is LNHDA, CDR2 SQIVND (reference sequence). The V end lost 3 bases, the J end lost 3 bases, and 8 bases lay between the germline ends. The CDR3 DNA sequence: TGTGCCAGTAGTATCCGGGTTGACACCGGGGAGCTGTTTTTT. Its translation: CASSIRVDTGELFF.

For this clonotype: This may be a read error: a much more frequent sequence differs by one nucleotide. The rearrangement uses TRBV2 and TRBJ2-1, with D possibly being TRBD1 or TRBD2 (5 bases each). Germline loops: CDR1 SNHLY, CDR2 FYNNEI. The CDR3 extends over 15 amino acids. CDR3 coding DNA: TGTGCCAGCAGTGGGGACCGAGGACCGAACAATAAGCAGTTCTTC. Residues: CASSGDRGPNNKQFF.

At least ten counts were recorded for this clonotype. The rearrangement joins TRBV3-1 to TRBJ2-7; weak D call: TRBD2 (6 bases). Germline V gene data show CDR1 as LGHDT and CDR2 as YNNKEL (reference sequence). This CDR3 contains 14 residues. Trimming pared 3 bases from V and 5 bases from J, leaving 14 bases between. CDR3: CASSQYGSNDEQYF. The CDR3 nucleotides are TGTGCCAGCAGCCAGTACGGGAGTAACGACGAGCAGTACTTC.

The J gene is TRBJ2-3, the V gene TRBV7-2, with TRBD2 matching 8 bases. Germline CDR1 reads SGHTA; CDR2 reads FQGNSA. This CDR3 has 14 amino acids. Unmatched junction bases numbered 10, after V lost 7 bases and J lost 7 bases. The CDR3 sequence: CASNLAGRAYTQYF. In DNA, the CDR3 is TGTGCCAGCAACCTAGCGGGCCGGGCGTATACGCAGTATTTT.

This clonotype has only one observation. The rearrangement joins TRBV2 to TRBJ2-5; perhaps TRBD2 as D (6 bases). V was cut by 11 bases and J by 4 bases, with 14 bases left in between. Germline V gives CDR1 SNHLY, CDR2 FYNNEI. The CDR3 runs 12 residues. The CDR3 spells CARPGVGETQYF. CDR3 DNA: TGTGCCCGACCGGGGGTGGGAGAGACCCAGTACTTC.